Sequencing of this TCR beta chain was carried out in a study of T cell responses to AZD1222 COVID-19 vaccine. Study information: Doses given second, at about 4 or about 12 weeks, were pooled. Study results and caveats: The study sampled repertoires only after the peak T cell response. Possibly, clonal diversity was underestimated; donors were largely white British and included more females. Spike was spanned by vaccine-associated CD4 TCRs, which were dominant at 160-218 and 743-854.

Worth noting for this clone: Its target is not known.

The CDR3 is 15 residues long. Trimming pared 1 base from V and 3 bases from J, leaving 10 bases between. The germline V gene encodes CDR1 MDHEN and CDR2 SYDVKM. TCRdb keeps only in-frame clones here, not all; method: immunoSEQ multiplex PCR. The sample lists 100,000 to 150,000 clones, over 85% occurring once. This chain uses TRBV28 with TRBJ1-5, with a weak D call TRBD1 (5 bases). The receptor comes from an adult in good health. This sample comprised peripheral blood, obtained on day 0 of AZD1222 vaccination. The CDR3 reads CASSLSHRSNQPQHF. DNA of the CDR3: TGTGCCAGCAGTTTATCCCACAGGTCCAATCAGCCCCAGCATTTT.